These 19 T cell receptor beta chains were all obtained from the same sample, sequenced in a study of T cell responses to AZD1222 COVID-19 vaccine. Only in-frame clones appear in the TCRdb table, and some are missing; sequencing was by immunoSEQ multiplex PCR. The sample has around 65,000 clones; around four fifths are singletons. Specimen: peripheral blood, collected 28 days after the second AZD1222 dose. All receptors come from an adult who received the AZD1222 COVID-19 vaccine.

The V gene is TRBV5-1, the J gene TRBJ1-1, with a weak D call TRBD1 (5 bases). Germline assignment: CDR1 SGHRS and CDR2 YFSETQ. The CDR3 sequence is 14 residues long. Trimming left V 6 bases short and J 0 bases short, with 12 bases between. CDR3 residues: CASKQERMNTEAFF. The CDR3 DNA is TGCGCCAGCAAACAGGAACGTATGAACACTGAAGCTTTCTTT.

The chain joins TRBV6-1 to TRBJ2-7, with TRBD1 as a possible D gene (7 bases). The CDR3 contains 16 residues. Trimming left V 0 bases short and J 3 bases short, with 15 bases between. Per germline, CDR1 MNHNS and CDR2 SASEGT. CDR3 DNA: TGTGCCAGCAGTGAAGCGGTAGGAGGGGGCTACTACGAGCAGTACTTC. The encoded protein is CASSEAVGGGYYEQYF.

The chain recombines TRBV6-5 with TRBJ1-6, with TRBD1 matching over 7 bases. The CDR3 covers 14 residues. V dropped 6 bases and J dropped 9; count of bases not matched to a gene: 8. Germline V CDR1 and CDR2: MNHEY, SVGAGI. Here the CDR3 DNA reads TGTGCCAGCAGCCGGACAGGCTTCGCTTCACCCCTCCACTTT. Its translation: CASSRTGFASPLHF.

The chain is built from TRBV7-2 and TRBJ2-5; the match to TRBD1 covers 11 bases. V gave up 5 bases and J gave up 10 bases; unmatched junction bases: 9. The CDR3 sequence is 14 residues long. Germline CDR1 is SGHTA and CDR2 is FQGNSA. The CDR3 sequence: CASSQGQGDKDQYF. The CDR3 coding sequence is TGTGCCAGCAGCCAGGGACAGGGGGATAAGGACCAGTACTTC.

This clone came up many times. The V call is TRBV7-9, the J call TRBJ2-1, with a tentative D call TRBD1 (6 bases). V dropped 5 bases and J dropped 5 bases, with 19 bases sitting between them. The CDR3 contains 16 residues. Germline V gene sequence: CDR1 SEHNR, CDR2 FQNEAQ (reference sequence). The CDR3 loop reads CASSKSSTGKHNEQFF. In nucleotides, the CDR3 is TGTGCCAGCAGCAAGTCTAGTACAGGGAAACACAATGAGCAGTTCTTC.

This chain uses TRBV27 with TRBJ1-1; D is undetermined. CDR1 and CDR2 (germline): MNHEY, SMNVEV (reference sequence). The CDR3 consists of 13 residues. Trimming shortened V by 3 bases and J by 3 bases, and 8 bases separated the two germline ends. The CDR3 DNA sequence: TGTGCCAGCAGTTTTGAAAGGTACACTGAAGCTTTCTTT. Translation gives CASSFERYTEAFF.

The chain is built from TRBV6-1 and TRBJ2-1; D unresolved. In germline, CDR1 is MNHNS, CDR2 SASEGT. The CDR3 sequence is 12 residues long. V lost 3 bases to trimming and J lost 6 bases, with 6 bases between them. For the CDR3, the DNA is TGTGCCAGCAGTGATTTCGGCAATGAGCAGTTCTTC. This translates into CASSDFGNEQFF.

This clone was observed once. The chain recombines TRBV6-5 with TRBJ2-7; 8 bases map to TRBD1. Germline CDR1 is MNHEY and CDR2 is SVGAGI. The junction had 13 bases not matched to a gene; V was cut back by 6 bases and J by 6 bases. CDR3 length equals 15 residues. CDR3 sequence (DNA): TGTGCCAGCAGCCTTTTCACAGGGGGACCGGCCGAGCAGTACTTC. Residues: CASSLFTGGPAEQYF.

V and J are TRBV6-5 and TRBJ2-1, with TRBD1 matching over 10 bases. The CDR3 covers 16 residues. J was trimmed by 7 bases and V by 2 bases; bases with no gene match: 8. Germline V gives CDR1 MNHEY, CDR2 SVGAGI. CDR3 bases: TGTGCCAGCAGTTACGTGGGACAGGGGAAAGAAAATGAGCAGTTCTTC. It translates to CASSYVGQGKENEQFF.

This clone was counted between two and nine times. This rearrangement joins TRBV12-5 to TRBJ1-4, with D tentatively TRBD1 (5 bases). Trimming removed 5 bases from V and 7 bases from J, with 8 bases in between. The germline CDR1 and CDR2 sequences are LGHNT and FRNRAP. CDR3 length equals 12 residues. The CDR3 spells CASGPQGEKLFF. CDR3 bases: TGTGCTAGTGGTCCCCAGGGTGAAAAACTGTTTTTT. Filled out from reference TRBV12-5 and TRBJ1-4, the complete variable domain reads DARVTQTPRHKVTEMGQEVTMRCQPILGHNTVFWYRQTMMQGLELLAYFRNRAPLDDSGMPKDRFSAEMPDATLATLKIQPSEPRDSAVYFCASGPQGEKLFFGSGTQLSVL.

The CDR3 protein is CASSLEIVGNTEAFF. In nucleotides, the CDR3 is TGTGCCAGCAGCTTGGAGATAGTCGGGAACACTGAAGCTTTCTTT. V usage is TRBV5-5 and J usage is TRBJ1-1; the D is unclear. The germline gives CDR1 SGHKS, CDR2 YYEKEE (reference sequence). This CDR3 has 15 residues. V lost 0 bases, J lost 1 base, and 10 bases lay in between.

This clone was detected once. The V gene is TRBV11-3, the J gene TRBJ1-4, with TRBD1 identical over 7 bases. CDR3 size: 14 residues. Trimming removed 5 bases from V and 8 bases from J; junction bases left unmatched: 8. The V gene's germline CDR1 is SGHNT and CDR2 YENEEA. CDR3 DNA sequence: TGTGCCAGCAGCCAGAGAGGGACAGACGAAAAACTGTTTTTT. Translation: CASSQRGTDEKLFF.

This clone has only a few counts. The CDR3 sequence is CASSSSDRDYGYTF. CDR3 DNA sequence: TGTGCCAGCAGCTCCTCGGACAGGGACTATGGCTACACCTTC. The V gene is TRBV3-1 (or the pseudogene TRBV3-2), the J gene TRBJ1-2; 8 nucleotides line up with TRBD1. The CDR3 is 14 residues long. The germline gives CDR1 LGHDT, CDR2 YNNKEL (reference sequence). J gave up 3 bases and V 5 bases, and 5 bases lay outside the gene matches.

This sequence joins TRBV5-1 and TRBJ1-5; no reliable D call. CDR1 and CDR2 from the germline V gene are SGHRS and YFSETQ. The CDR3 is 14 amino acids. V lost 0 bases and J 7 bases, leaving 11 bases between the germline ends. CDR3 nucleotide sequence: TGCGCCAGCAGCTTGGGCAGAATGAACCAGCCCCAGCATTTT. It encodes CASSLGRMNQPQHF.

This chain links TRBV6-5 with TRBJ1-2, with 7 nucleotides matching TRBD1. This CDR3 is built from 13 residues. CDR1 and CDR2 (germline): MNHEY, SVGAGI. V dropped 6 bases and J dropped 3; count of bases not matched to a gene: 4. CDR3 sequence (DNA): TGTGCCAGCAGGTTCAGGGGGGACTATGGCTACACCTTC. Translation: CASRFRGDYGYTF.

This rearrangement joins TRBV25-1 to TRBJ2-7, with D uncertain. The CDR3 totals 12 residues. Trimming removed 3 bases from V and 2 bases from J, with 5 bases in between. Germline V lookup: CDR1 MGHDK, CDR2 SYGVNS. The CDR3 loop is CASSDQTYEQYF. CDR3 in DNA: TGTGCCAGCAGTGATCAAACCTACGAGCAGTACTTC.

The CDR3 loop is CASSPSVGDRILWVEQYF. DNA for the CDR3: TGTGCCAGTAGTCCCTCCGTGGGGGACAGGATCCTCTGGGTCGAGCAGTACTTC. V and J are TRBV19 and TRBJ2-7; TRBD1 aligns across 8 bases. J was trimmed by 6 bases and V by 5 bases; bases with no gene match: 21. Germline V gene sequence: CDR1 LNHDA, CDR2 SQIVND (reference sequence). This CDR3 region has 18 residues.

CDR3 sequence: CASSDLQSAKNIQYF. CDR3 coding DNA: TGTGCCAGCAGTGACCTCCAGTCGGCCAAAAACATTCAGTACTTC. The J gene is TRBJ2-4, the V gene TRBV25-1, with D unresolved. Trimming took 3 bases from V and 1 from J, leaving 10 bases between them. CDR3 length: 15 residues. The V gene's germline CDR1 is MGHDK and CDR2 SYGVNS.

This chain links TRBV7-9 with TRBJ1-6; a weak D match, TRBD1 (5 bases). Trimming stripped 2 bases from V and 8 bases from J, with 13 bases between. CDR3 size: 15 residues. The germline CDR1 and CDR2 sequences are SEHNR and FQNEAQ (reference sequence). The CDR3 coding sequence is TGTGCCAGCAGCTTAAGGGCTCCAGGGTATTCACCCCTCCACTTT. Encoded protein: CASSLRAPGYSPLHF.